This is a list of T cell receptor beta chains from one sample in a study of PD-L1 blockade in urothelial cancer. Assay: immunoSEQ multiplex PCR; the TCRdb copy retains only in-frame clones and omits some. This table holds about 45,000 clones, 70% to 90% found once. Sequenced here: PBMCs, sampled around atezolizumab (anti-PD-L1) treatment. The receptors come from a donor at least 40 years old with urothelial cancer. Both conserved end residues are part of each CDR3. Fields, in order: V gene, D gene, J gene, clone size, CDR3 DNA, CDR3 protein. D genes are given only for firm matches. Expanded clones get a size class; other rows say once, few or many, or leave the size out.

TRBV30	TRBD2	TRBJ2-7	NA	TGTGCCTGGAGCGGGACTAGCGGGAGTGTGCAGTACTTC	CAWSGTSGSVQYF
TRBV5-1	TRBD1	TRBJ1-5	NA	TGCGCCAGCAGCTTGACAGGGGATAGCAATCAGCCCCAGCATTTT	CASSLTGDSNQPQHF
TRBV29-1	NA	TRBJ2-7	NA	TGCAGCGTTGAGACGGGGGACAGGTACTTC	CSVETGDRYF
TRBV2	TRBD1	TRBJ1-2	NA	TGTGCCAGCAACCCGACAGGGGTGGAAGGCTACACCTTC	CASNPTGVEGYTF
TRBV30	TRBD1	TRBJ1-2	NA	TGTGCCTGGACCCCGGACAGGGTTTATGGCTACACCTTC	CAWTPDRVYGYTF
TRBV4-3	NA	TRBJ1-6	NA	TGCGCCAGCAGCCAGGGGCTGGATGGGGATTCACCCCTCCACTTT	CASSQGLDGDSPLHF
TRBV30	TRBD2	TRBJ2-1	NA	TGTGCCTGGAGTGTACGGGGACTAATAACCTACAATGAGCAGTTCTTC	CAWSVRGLITYNEQFF
TRBV11-2	NA	TRBJ2-7	NA	TGTGCCAGCAGCTTCTTTGTAGGGGTCCAATACGAGCAGTACTTC	CASSFFVGVQYEQYF
TRBV19	NA	TRBJ2-3	NA	TGTGCCAGTAAGCCCGGGAGAGTAAGCACAGATACGCAGTATTTT	CASKPGRVSTDTQYF
TRBV19	NA	TRBJ2-3	NA	TGTGCCAGTAGTATAGTGGCAGGGGTTGTAGATACGCAGTATTTT	CASSIVAGVVDTQYF
TRBV6-5	NA	TRBJ2-2	NA	TGTGCCAGCAGTTACTTGACAACCGGGGAGCTGTTTTTT	CASSYLTTGELFF
TRBV27	NA	TRBJ1-5	NA	TGTGCCAGCAGACCCTTCGGACAGAACAATCAGCCCCAGCATTTT	CASRPFGQNNQPQHF
TRBV4-3	NA	TRBJ2-1	NA	TGCGCCAGCAGCCAAGAGGCGGGGGCGGTGGGTGAGCAGTTCTTC	CASSQEAGAVGEQFF
TRBV29-1	TRBD2	TRBJ2-1	NA	TGCAGCGTTGAATTCTTGGCTAGCGGGGACAATGAGCAGTTCTTC	CSVEFLASGDNEQFF
TRBV2	TRBD2	TRBJ2-1	once	TGTGCCAGCAGTGGGGGACTAGCGGGGCCCAATGAGCAGTTCTTC	CASSGGLAGPNEQFF
TRBV5-4	TRBD1	TRBJ1-3	NA	TGTGCCAGCAGCTTGGGGGACAGCTCTGGAAACACCATATATTTT	CASSLGDSSGNTIYF
TRBV28	NA	TRBJ1-2	NA	TGTGCCAGCAGTGACAGTTTTCGCTACACCTTC	CASSDSFRYTF
TRBV6-4	NA	TRBJ1-1	NA	TGTGCCAGCAGGGGGGGGTGGCGGGACACTGAAGCTTTCTTT	CASRGGWRDTEAFF
TRBV18	TRBD1	TRBJ1-1	NA	TGTGCCAGCTCCCCCGGGACAGGGGCCACGGGCACTGAAGCTTTCTTT	CASSPGTGATGTEAFF
TRBV7-9	NA	TRBJ2-3	NA	TGTGCCAGCAGCACCCCAGGGTCGGGTACAGATACGCAGTATTTT	CASSTPGSGTDTQYF
TRBV7-9	NA	TRBJ2-5	NA	TGTGCCAGCAGCTTACCCGCCCCCAGTGACCAAGAGACCCAGTACTTC	CASSLPAPSDQETQYF
TRBV4-3	NA	TRBJ2-3	once	TGCGCCAGCAGCCAAGACCCCCCTAGCTTGGCAGATACGCAGTATTTT	CASSQDPPSLADTQYF
TRBV15	NA	TRBJ2-7	NA	TGTGCCACCAGCAGAAGGGGGAGCTCCTACGAGCAGTACTTC	CATSRRGSSYEQYF
TRBV7-2	TRBD1	TRBJ1-2	NA	TGTGCCAGCAGCGTCCATGGACAGGGCGTTAGCTATGGCTACACCTTC	CASSVHGQGVSYGYTF
TRBV11-2	TRBD2	TRBJ2-7	NA	TGTGCCAGCAGCAGAGGGGCGGCGCGGGAGTCTTACGAGCAGTACTTC	CASSRGAARESYEQYF
TRBV19	NA	TRBJ2-3	NA	TGTGCCAGTAGTATAGCGGGAGTCGGCGCAGATACGCAGTATTTT	CASSIAGVGADTQYF
TRBV5-4	NA	TRBJ2-2	NA	TGTGCCAGCAGCTTCGGTCCGGCGGCGAACACCGGGGAGCTGTTTTTT	CASSFGPAANTGELFF